This TCR beta chain emerged from a study of OX40 agonist ivuxolimab in advanced cancers. As for the study in general: The dose-escalation cohort was about 80% male, with a mean age of around 60 years, ranging about 20 to 79. Eligibility rules accepted prior anti-PD-1, anti-PD-L1 or anti-CTLA-4 therapy, and roughly 42% had some. Whole-study results and caveats: Doses of 0.1 to 3.0 mg/kg were accompanied by clonal expansion of CD4+ and CD8+ blood T cells by week 6.

This table comes from immunoSEQ multiplex PCR, and its TCRdb copy is limited to in-frame clones, with some not included. Here the sample spans tens of thousands of clones, around 75% being singletons. The germline V and J ends were trimmed by 5 bases and 6 bases, with 10 bases remaining between them. Germline loops: CDR1 MNHEY, CDR2 SVGAGI. This CDR3 has 12 residues. As concerns this clone: The antigen is unknown.

This TCR derives from an adult with an advanced solid tumor such as melanoma, head and neck, liver or kidney cancer. The material sequenced was CD4+ or CD8+ T cells sorted from blood, taken in a trial of the OX40 agonist ivuxolimab. The chain combines TRBV6-5 with TRBJ1-1; D gene unclear. CDR3 nucleotide sequence: TGTGCCAGCAGTACCGGGAGGGCTGAAGCTTTCTTT. This translates into CASSTGRAEAFF.